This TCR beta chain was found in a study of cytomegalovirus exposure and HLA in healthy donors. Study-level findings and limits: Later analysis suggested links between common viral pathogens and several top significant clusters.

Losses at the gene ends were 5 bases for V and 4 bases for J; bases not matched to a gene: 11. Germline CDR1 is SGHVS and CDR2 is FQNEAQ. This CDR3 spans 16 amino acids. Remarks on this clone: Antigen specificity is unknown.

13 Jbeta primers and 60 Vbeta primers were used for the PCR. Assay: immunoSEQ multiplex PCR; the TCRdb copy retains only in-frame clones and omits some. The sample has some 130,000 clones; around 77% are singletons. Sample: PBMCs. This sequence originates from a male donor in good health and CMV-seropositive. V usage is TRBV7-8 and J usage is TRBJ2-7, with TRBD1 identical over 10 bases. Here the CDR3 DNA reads TGTGCCAGCAGCAAAGACCGGGACAGGGGAGGGTACGAGCAGTACTTC. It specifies CASSKDRDRGGYEQYF.